This entry is about one TCR beta chain. The length of the CDR3 is 17 residues. Germline V gene lookup returns CDR1 SQVTM and CDR2 ANQGSEA. The V end was cut by 5 bases, the J end by 4 bases, with 26 bases between. These data are taken from a study of human T cells and chemical hapten exposure. Time point denoted: patch test 2, 6 weeks after DPC sensitization. Treatment meaning: therapeutic diphenylcyclopropenone sensitization with weekly scalp DPC. MiXCR, applied by TCRdb to the RACE reads, yields one record per CDR3 protein. This sample has about 96,000 distinct CDR3 sequences; 7% to 10% occur once, and the top ten carry just over 2%.

The genes are TRBV29-1 and TRBJ1-2; D may be TRBD1 (6 bases). This TCR came from a woman between 40 and 50 years old with alopecia areata. Some clones in this sample may be carry-over from other donors' samples. Source: whole blood, taken in connection with sensitization to the hapten diphenylcyclopropenone (DPC). CDR3 coding DNA: TGCAGCGTTTCGTCTATTTTGGTACAGGGAACGGGCTATGGCTACACCTTC. Translated, it gives CSVSSILVQGTGYGYTF.